The TCR beta chain under discussion was sequenced for a study of blood T cells in healthy people across ages. The CDR3 extends over 16 amino acids. J lost 5 bases, V lost 8 bases, and 14 bases had no gene match. With a J-beta primer mix and a sample-barcoded 5' primer, a second PCR ran roughly 6 to 11 cycles. TCRdb fed the 5' RACE reads into MiXCR, producing one record per CDR3 protein. In the table there are over 1.5 million distinct CDR3 sequences, 40% to 55% of which are singletons. The chain recombines TRBV12-3 or TRBV12-4 with TRBJ2-3; 9 bases match TRBD2. The receptor comes from a woman aged 40 to 55 in good health. Sequencing was done on a sample of blood. In DNA, the CDR3 is TGTGCCAGCCGGAACCGATTAGCGGGGGATGTAGATACGCAGTATTTT. Its protein product is CASRNRLAGDVDTQYF.